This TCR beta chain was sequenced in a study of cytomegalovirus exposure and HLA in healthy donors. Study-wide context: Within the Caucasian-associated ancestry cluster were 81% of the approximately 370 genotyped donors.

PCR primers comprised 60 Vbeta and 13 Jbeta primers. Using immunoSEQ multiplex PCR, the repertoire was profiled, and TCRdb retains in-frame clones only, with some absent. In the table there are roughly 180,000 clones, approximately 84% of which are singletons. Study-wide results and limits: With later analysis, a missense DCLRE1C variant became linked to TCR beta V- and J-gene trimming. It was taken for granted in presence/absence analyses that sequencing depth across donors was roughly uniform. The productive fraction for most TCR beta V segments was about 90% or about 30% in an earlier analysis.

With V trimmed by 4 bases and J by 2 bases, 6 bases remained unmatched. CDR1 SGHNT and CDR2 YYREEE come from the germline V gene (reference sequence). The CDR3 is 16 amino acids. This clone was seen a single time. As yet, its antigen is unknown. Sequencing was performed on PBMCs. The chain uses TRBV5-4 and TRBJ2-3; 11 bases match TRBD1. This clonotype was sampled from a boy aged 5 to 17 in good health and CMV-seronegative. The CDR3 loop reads CASSPGQGAYTDTQYF. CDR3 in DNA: TGTGCCAGCAGCCCAGGACAGGGGGCTTACACAGATACGCAGTATTTT.